Shown below are 14 T cell receptor beta chains from a single sample sequenced in a study of regulatory T cells in long-lasting Graves disease. Construction of the TCR beta libraries employed iRepertoire HTBI primers in conjunction with Arm-PCR of CDR3 regions. In TCRdb, the multiplex PCR reads were re-called with MiXCR into one record per CDR3 protein. The data show hundreds of thousands of distinct CDR3 sequences, with 13% seen just once and more than 8.5% held by the top ten. Time point given: newly diagnosed GD, antithyroid drugs for less than 3 months. With RNA extracted from PBMCs as input, the TCR library was made. The sample was also reused in another study, on T cells in Graves' hyperthyroidism and ophthalmopathy.

The sequencing used peripheral blood mononuclear cells (PBMCs), collected at new diagnosis, from a patient treated with antithyroid drugs. Every receptor here comes from a man younger than 40 with Graves disease.

This clonotype was counted at least ten times. This sequence joins TRBV24-1 and TRBJ2-3; D ambiguous. The CDR3 is 15 residues long. With 3 bases removed from V and 6 bases from J, the gap between germline ends came to 15 bases. In germline, CDR1 is KGHDR, CDR2 SFDVKD. CDR3 coding DNA: TGTGCCACCAGTGATGTCGGGCGCGAGGACGATACGCAGTATTTT. It yields the protein CATSDVGREDDTQYF.

The sample holds many counts of this clonotype. Written as DNA, the CDR3 is TGTGCCAGCAGTTACCCGGGACAGCATCAGCCCCAGCATTTT. Amino acids: CASSYPGQHQPQHF. This chain connects TRBV28 to TRBJ1-5, with 7 bases fitting TRBD1. The CDR3 length is 14 residues. Per the germline V gene, CDR1 is MDHEN and CDR2 is SYDVKM. Trimming removed 4 bases from V and 5 bases from J; junction bases left unmatched: 5.

There are many counts of this clonotype. The V call is TRBV12-3 or TRBV12-4, the J call TRBJ1-1; 9 nucleotides agree with TRBD1. The CDR3 sequence is 13 residues long. Trimming cost V 5 bases and J 11 bases; bases outside gene matches: 9. CDR3 DNA sequence: TGTGCCAGCAGTCGCGACAGGGGGTATGGGGCTTTCTTT. Translated: CASSRDRGYGAFF.

At least ten counts were recorded for this clonotype. The chain combines TRBV11-2 with TRBJ1-1, with TRBD1 identical over 8 bases. J was trimmed by 4 bases and V by 4 bases; bases with no gene match: 14. Per the germline V gene, CDR1 is SGHAT and CDR2 is FQNNGV. The CDR3 contains 17 residues. The CDR3 nucleotides are TGTGCCAGCAGCTCAACGAGGACAGGGATCTACGGCACTGAAGCTTTCTTT. This gives the protein CASSSTRTGIYGTEAFF.

The table lists this clonotype with many counts. The rearrangement uses TRBV11-2 and TRBJ1-4; D is possibly TRBD1 (6 bases). V gave up 6 bases and J gave up 7 bases, with 18 bases separating them. CDR3 length: 15 amino acids. CDR1 is SGHAT and CDR2 is FQNNGV in the germline V gene. The CDR3 coding sequence is TGTGCCAGCAGTTCCTCGGGGGGGCTTGGTGAAAAACTGTTTTTT. It encodes CASSSSGGLGEKLFF.

This clonotype was recorded at least ten times. This chain joins TRBV12-3 or TRBV12-4 and TRBJ2-7, with D possibly being TRBD1 (5 bases). Trimming stripped 7 bases from V and 5 bases from J, with 12 bases between. This CDR3 is built from 12 residues. In nucleotides, the CDR3 is TGTGCCAGCACCTCAGGGTTCCACGAGCAGTACTTC. Translated, it gives CASTSGFHEQYF.

This clonotype turned up a few times. The chain is built from TRBV3-1 and TRBJ2-7; D gene unclear. The CDR3 is 10 residues long. V was trimmed by 4 bases and J by 8 bases, leaving 6 bases between them. Germline-derived CDR1 and CDR2 are LGHDT and YNNKEL (reference sequence). This chain's CDR3 is CASSPPQQYF. The CDR3 DNA follows: TGTGCCAGCAGCCCTCCTCAGCAGTACTTC.

The chain links TRBV3-1 to TRBJ2-4, with 10 positions matching TRBD2. The J call may be in error: the DNA end matches TRBJ2-5 better. The CDR3 sequence is 16 residues long. Per germline, CDR1 LGHDT and CDR2 YNNKEL (reference sequence). Here the CDR3 reads CASSQSGRGPRETQYF. The CDR3 DNA reads as TGTGCCAGCAGCCAAAGCGGGAGGGGCCCGAGAGAGACCCAGTACTTC.

About this clonotype: A far larger clone is one nucleotide away, so this likely arose from a read error. The rearrangement links TRBV12-3 or TRBV12-4 to TRBJ2-1, with D possibly matching TRBD1 (6 bases). The CDR3 consists of 13 residues. The ends were cut back, 8 bases at V and 11 bases at J, with 19 bases in the middle. The CDR3 region is CASEWLKGDKQFF. DNA for the CDR3: TGTGCCAGCGAGTGGTTAAAGGGGGATAAGCAGTTCTTC.

This clonotype occurred many times. The rearrangement links TRBV11-3 to TRBJ2-2; tentatively, D is TRBD1 (7 bases). Germline CDR1 reads SGHNT; CDR2 reads YENEEA. V shed 4 bases and J shed 4 bases, with 13 bases lying between them. This CDR3 comprises 15 residues. The CDR3 spells CASSSRQGGTGELFF. CDR3 nucleotide sequence: TGTGCCAGCAGCTCCCGGCAGGGGGGCACCGGGGAGCTGTTTTTT.

A single count supports this clonotype. V usage is TRBV10-3 and J usage is TRBJ2-1; 8 bases fit TRBD1. Germline V lookup: CDR1 ENHRY, CDR2 SYGVKD. V was clipped by 4 bases and J by 3 bases; unmatched bases: 8. CDR3 length: 16 residues. CDR3 in amino acids: CAISGGAGGDYNEQFF. Written as DNA, the CDR3 is TGTGCCATCAGTGGGGGGGCAGGGGGCGACTACAATGAGCAGTTCTTC.

The table lists this clonotype with many counts. The rearrangement uses TRBV20-1 and TRBJ1-1, with TRBD1 as a possible D gene (6 bases). Germline assignment: CDR1 DFQATT and CDR2 SNEGSKA (reference sequence). The CDR3 contains 13 residues. With 6 bases removed from V and 8 bases from J, the gap between germline ends came to 19 bases. The CDR3 coding sequence is TGCAGTGCGGGCTGGGGGGGCGCGGGCGAAGCTTTCTTT. This codes for CSAGWGGAGEAFF.

The chain links TRBV18 to TRBJ2-7; TRBD2 aligns across 11 bases. The trim removed 3 bases at V and 6 bases at J, leaving 1 base unmatched. This CDR3 has 13 amino acids. CDR1 and CDR2 from the germline V gene are KGHSH and LQKENI. CDR3 DNA: TGTGCCAGCTCACCGACTAGCGGGACCGAGCAGTACTTC. Translation gives CASSPTSGTEQYF. Variable domain in full (rest from reference TRBV18 and TRBJ2-7): NAGVMQNPRHLVRRRGQEARLRCSPMKGHSHVYWYRQLPEEGLKFMVYLQKENIIDESGMPKERFSAEFPKEGPSILRIQQVVRGDSAAYFCASSPTSGTEQYFGPGTRLTVT.

V gene TRBV19 combines with J gene TRBJ2-7, with unresolved D. Germline assignment: CDR1 LNHDA and CDR2 SQIVND (reference sequence). V lost 5 bases and J lost 1, with 18 bases in between. The CDR3 extends over 16 amino acids. CDR3 coding DNA: TGTGCCAGTAGTCCCTGGCGCGACGATAGGTCCTACGAGCAGTACTTC. As protein: CASSPWRDDRSYEQYF.